The text below deals with one TCR beta chain. Profiling relied on immunoSEQ multiplex PCR, and the TCRdb table lists in-frame clones only, not all of them. The data hold 200,000 or so clones, with roughly four fifths observed a single time. The entry originates in a study of blood T cell repertoires in COVID-19. Losses at the gene ends were 5 bases for V and 2 bases for J; bases not matched to a gene: 12. Looked up from germline, CDR1 is SGHNT and CDR2 is YYREEE (reference sequence). This CDR3 comprises 16 residues. The chain uses TRBV5-4 and TRBJ2-5; 7 bases align to TRBD1. The clonotype comes from a woman aged 40 to 55 with acute or convalescent COVID-19. The specimen was peripheral blood. In DNA form, the CDR3 reads TGTGCCAGCAGTGATGGGCCCGGACAGGTTCAAGAGACCCAGTACTTC. Amino acid sequence: CASSDGPGQVQETQYF.